The 32 T cell receptor beta chains below come from one sample, sequenced in a study of cytomegalovirus exposure and HLA in healthy donors. The PCR contained 60 Vbeta and 13 Jbeta primers. Sequenced by immunoSEQ multiplex PCR; TCRdb stores in-frame clones only, minus some. This repertoire shows under 200,000 clones, roughly 68% found once; its top ten account for roughly 1.9%. Sample: PBMCs. These receptors were obtained from a woman aged 30 to 39 in good health and CMV-seronegative.

The chain combines TRBV7-2 with TRBJ2-7; 12 bases line up with TRBD1. The CDR3 runs to 15 residues. After removal of 5 bases from V and 4 bases from J, the junction contained 6 bases not matched to a gene. Germline loops: CDR1 SGHTA, CDR2 FQGNSA. The CDR3 region has the DNA TGTGCCAGCAGCCCGCCGGGACAGGGGGCATACGAGCAGTACTTC. This encodes CASSPPGQGAYEQYF.

This chain links TRBV11-2 with TRBJ2-7, with 7 bases that match TRBD1. V was clipped by 4 bases and J by 2 bases; unmatched bases: 11. Germline V gives CDR1 SGHAT, CDR2 FQNNGV. The CDR3 length is 16 residues. The CDR3 sequence: CASSSWTGRTAYEQYF. The CDR3 DNA reads TGTGCCAGCAGCTCCTGGACAGGCCGGACCGCCTACGAGCAGTACTTC.

The chain employs TRBV2 and TRBJ2-3, with D possibly being TRBD2 (5 bases). Trimming took 3 bases from V and 0 from J, leaving 13 bases between them. This CDR3 region has 16 residues. CDR1 is SNHLY and CDR2 is FYNNEI in the germline V gene. The CDR3 nucleotides are TGTGCCAGCAGTGAGTCCGGAGGCGGTAGCACAGATACGCAGTATTTT. Its translation: CASSESGGGSTDTQYF.

The chain is built from TRBV1 and TRBJ2-3; no DNA check was done on the table's D call, TRBD2. TRBV1 corresponds to a pseudogene. This CDR3 is built from 19 residues. The CDR3 sequence is CTSSPKLDPRLALLDTQYF. In nucleotides, the CDR3 is TGCACCAGCAGCCCAAAACTAGACCCGCGACTAGCATTATTGGATACGCAGTATTTT.

The rearrangement joins TRBV10-3 to TRBJ1-6; possible D gene TRBD1, 6 bases. This CDR3 comprises 17 residues. Trimming took off 5 bases at V and 7 bases at J, with 21 bases between the two ends. The V gene's germline CDR1 is ENHRY and CDR2 SYGVKD. The CDR3 sequence: CAISNPLQGSLNSPLHF. The CDR3 DNA is TGTGCCATCAGTAACCCTCTTCAGGGGTCTTTGAATTCACCCCTCCACTTT.

The J gene is TRBJ2-3, the V gene TRBV19; perhaps TRBD2 as D (6 bases). The CDR3 is made up of 17 amino acids. Germline CDR1 LNHDA, CDR2 SQIVND (reference sequence). Trimming removed 6 bases from V and 2 bases from J, with 21 bases in between. The CDR3 is CASSRGKTWTNTDTQYF. The CDR3 DNA is TGTGCCAGTAGCCGAGGGAAAACCTGGACTAACACAGATACGCAGTATTTT.

The chain uses TRBV12-5 and TRBJ1-5, with D maybe TRBD1 (5 bases). The ends were cut back, 5 bases at V and 7 bases at J, with 12 bases in the middle. Germline-derived CDR1 and CDR2 are LGHNT and FRNRAP. CDR3 length: 13 amino acids. CDR3 DNA: TGTGCTAGTGGTCCTAGGGGAGGCCAGCCCCAGCATTTT. Translation: CASGPRGGQPQHF.

This clone was counted between two and nine times. As DNA, the CDR3 is TGTGCCAGCAGCTTAAGTGGCGGAGAAGCTTTCTTT. Protein product: CASSLSGGEAFF. The V gene is TRBV11-2, the J gene TRBJ1-1; the D is unclear. The CDR3 is 12 amino acids. Germline V CDR1 and CDR2: SGHAT, FQNNGV. V was clipped by 2 bases and J by 8 bases, with 9 bases between them.

This clone appeared once. The chain is built from TRBV27 and TRBJ2-7, with D possibly being TRBD1 (6 bases). CDR1 is MNHEY, CDR2 SMNVEV, per germline (reference sequence). CDR3 length: 15 amino acids. Trimming shortened V by 1 base and J by 1 base, and 11 bases separated the two germline ends. The CDR3 DNA sequence: TGTGCCAGCAGTTTATTGGGGGCAGTTTCCTACGAGCAGTACTTC. This translates into CASSLLGAVSYEQYF.

This clone was observed a handful of times. CDR3 amino acids: CASSLARQSYGYTF. In DNA form, the CDR3 reads TGTGCCAGCAGTTTAGCCCGACAGTCCTATGGCTACACCTTC. The J gene is TRBJ1-2, the V gene TRBV27, with a possible D match to TRBD1 (5 bases). Germline V lookup: CDR1 MNHEY, CDR2 SMNVEV (reference sequence). Trimming stripped 2 bases from V and 4 bases from J, with 11 bases between. The CDR3 extends over 14 amino acids.

About this clone: This specimen includes other DNA sequences encoding the same CDR3. The J gene is TRBJ2-7, the V gene TRBV7-2; TRBD2 agrees at 12 bases. J lost 2 bases, V lost 1 base, and 0 bases had no gene match. The CDR3 has 15 amino acids. Germline CDR1 reads SGHTA; CDR2 reads FQGNSA. The CDR3 DNA is TGTGCCAGCAGCTTAGGGACTAGCGGGACCTACGAGCAGTACTTC. It encodes CASSLGTSGTYEQYF.

This clone was detected a few times. The chain has TRBV30 and TRBJ2-5; TRBD1 agrees at 7 bases. Trimming removed 3 bases from V and 4 bases from J; junction bases left unmatched: 5. This CDR3 is 13 amino acids long. The germline CDR1 and CDR2 sequences are GTSNPN and SVGIG (reference sequence). The CDR3: CAWSRQGRETQYF. In DNA form, the CDR3 reads TGTGCCTGGAGCCGACAGGGCCGAGAGACCCAGTACTTC.

V is TRBV19 and J is TRBJ2-1, with 8 bases fitting TRBD2. The V gene end was trimmed by 4 bases and the J gene end by 7 bases; junction bases not matched to a gene: 12. Germline V gene sequence: CDR1 LNHDA, CDR2 SQIVND (reference sequence). This CDR3 is built from 16 residues. The DNA for the CDR3 is TGTGCCAGTAGTACCCCTGTCGGGGGGGTACTGAATGAGCAGTTCTTC. This codes for CASSTPVGGVLNEQFF.

V gene TRBV7-9 combines with J gene TRBJ1-1; perhaps TRBD1 as D (6 bases). CDR3 length equals 16 residues. CDR1 is SEHNR, CDR2 FQNEAQ, per germline (reference sequence). The germline V and J ends were trimmed by 5 bases and 1 base, with 17 bases remaining between them. CDR3 loop: CASSPRTGGANTEAFF. As DNA, the CDR3 is TGTGCCAGCAGCCCGCGTACCGGGGGGGCGAACACTGAAGCTTTCTTT.

The chain couples TRBV18 to TRBJ1-1; unclear D gene. The V gene's germline CDR1 is KGHSH and CDR2 LQKENI. With 2 bases removed from V and 7 bases from J, the gap between germline ends came to 8 bases. This CDR3 contains 12 residues. This CDR3 is CASSPFENEAFF. CDR3 bases: TGTGCCAGCTCACCATTTGAGAATGAAGCTTTCTTT.

The chain has TRBV7-8 and TRBJ2-3, with TRBD2 matching 12 bases. Unmatched junction bases numbered 10, after V lost 4 bases and J lost 2 bases. Germline V lookup: CDR1 SGHVS, CDR2 FQNEAQ. The CDR3 has 18 amino acids. In DNA, the CDR3 is TGTGCCAGCAGCTCCCTAGGACTAGCGGGAATCTTCACAGATACGCAGTATTTT. Translating gives CASSSLGLAGIFTDTQYF.

The chain joins TRBV11-3 to TRBJ2-1, with 7 bases that match TRBD2. The CDR3 extends over 16 amino acids. Per germline, CDR1 SGHNT and CDR2 YENEEA. Trimming at V came to 0 bases and at J to 3 bases, leaving 5 bases not matched to a gene. The CDR3 bases are TGTGCCAGCAGCTTAGAGGCGGGAGATCACTACAATGAGCAGTTCTTC. Protein product: CASSLEAGDHYNEQFF. Full variable domain (outside the CDR3, taken from reference TRBV11-3 and TRBJ2-1): EAGVVQSPRYKIIEKKQPVAFWCNPISGHNTLYWYLQNLGQGPELLIRYENEEAVDDSQLPKDRFSAERLKGVDSTLKIQPAELGDSAVYLCASSLEAGDHYNEQFFGPGTRLTVL.

The chain joins TRBV5-1 to TRBJ2-5; D might be TRBD2 (6 bases). The CDR3 runs 15 residues. Germline V gene sequence: CDR1 SGHRS, CDR2 YFSETQ. The V end was cut by 0 bases, the J end by 4 bases, with 13 bases between. The CDR3, as DNA: TGCGCCAGCAGCTTGGGGGGAGGAAACCCAGAGACCCAGTACTTC. Its protein is CASSLGGGNPETQYF. Complete variable domain (other parts from reference TRBV5-1 and TRBJ2-5): KAGVTQTPRYLIKTRGQQVTLSCSPISGHRSVSWYQQTPGQGLQFLFEYFSETQRNKGNFPGRFSGRQFSNSRSEMNVSTLELGDSALYLCASSLGGGNPETQYFGPGTRLLVL.

This clone was found once. The rearrangement uses TRBV7-9 and TRBJ2-3, with D maybe TRBD1 (6 bases). This CDR3 is 14 amino acids long. Germline lookup yields CDR1 SEHNR and CDR2 FQNEAQ (reference sequence). The V gene lost 2 bases and the J gene lost 6 bases, with 12 bases spanning the gap. The CDR3 loop is CASSLSGEGDTQYF. In nucleotides, the CDR3 is TGTGCCAGCAGCTTATCAGGGGAAGGCGATACGCAGTATTTT.

This chain joins TRBV18 and TRBJ2-5, with TRBD1 matching over 10 bases. The germline V gene encodes CDR1 KGHSH and CDR2 LQKENI. The V segment lost 5 bases and the J segment 10 bases; nucleotides outside the gene matches: 22. This CDR3 is built from 18 residues. CDR3 sequence (DNA): TGTGCCAGCTCAGCTTCCTCCGGGACAGGGGTCACGAAGAGAGGCCAGTACTTC. Translation gives CASSASSGTGVTKRGQYF.

The CDR3 DNA reads as TGTGCCAGCTCATCAAGGGGACTAGCGGGAAAGGAGACCCAGTACTTC. Protein: CASSSRGLAGKETQYF. V is TRBV18 and J is TRBJ2-5; 13 bases map to TRBD2. The CDR3 length is 16 residues. Looked up from germline, CDR1 is KGHSH and CDR2 is LQKENI. The V gene end was trimmed by 5 bases and the J gene end by 5 bases; junction bases not matched to a gene: 8.

The chain combines TRBV6-1 with TRBJ1-1; D call uncertain. V was clipped by 5 bases and J by 4 bases, with 14 bases between them. Germline lookup yields CDR1 MNHNS and CDR2 SASEGT. This CDR3 has 14 amino acids. This chain's CDR3 is CASSPRGRGTEAFF. The CDR3 DNA sequence: TGTGCCAGCAGTCCGAGAGGACGGGGCACTGAAGCTTTCTTT.

This clone occurred a few times. The V gene is TRBV18, the J gene TRBJ2-7; perhaps TRBD1 as D (5 bases). The ends were cut back, 3 bases at V and 0 bases at J, with 9 bases in the middle. Germline CDR1 and CDR2: KGHSH and LQKENI. The CDR3 has 14 amino acids. The CDR3 nucleotides are TGTGCCAGCTCACCCCCGGACAACTCCTACGAGCAGTACTTC. It translates to CASSPPDNSYEQYF.

The CDR3 region has the DNA TGTGCCAGCAGCGTAGGTGGAGGGGCGGCCTTCTCCGAGCAGTACTTC. Protein product: CASSVGGGAAFSEQYF. The genes are TRBV9 and TRBJ2-7, with a tentative D call TRBD2 (6 bases). This CDR3 comprises 16 residues. Between the trimmed V and J ends, which lost 0 bases and 6 bases, there was a span of 19 bases. Germline lookup yields CDR1 SGDLS and CDR2 YYNGEE.

The chain carries TRBV19 and TRBJ1-5, with unresolved D. V was cut by 0 bases and J by 0 bases, with 6 bases left in between. The CDR3 length is 15 residues. CDR1 LNHDA and CDR2 SQIVND come from the germline V gene (reference sequence). The CDR3 nucleotides read TGTGCCAGTAGTATAGACAGATATAGCAATCAGCCCCAGCATTTT. The encoded protein is CASSIDRYSNQPQHF. The full variable domain, with the rest looked up from reference TRBV19 and TRBJ1-5, is DGGITQSPKYLFRKEGQNVTLSCEQNLNHDAMYWYRQDPGQGLRLIYYSQIVNDFQKGDIAEGYSVSREKKESFPLTVTSAQKNPTAFYLCASSIDRYSNQPQHFGDGTRLSIL.

This clone was found a few times. The V gene is TRBV6-6, the J gene TRBJ2-7; weak D call: TRBD2 (5 bases). Looked up from germline, CDR1 is MNHNY and CDR2 is SVGAGI (reference sequence). The CDR3 spans 14 residues. V dropped 6 bases and J dropped 0 bases, with 12 bases sitting between them. CDR3 bases: TGTGCCAGCAGCAGAAGCGGTAGCTCCTACGAGCAGTACTTC. This translates into CASSRSGSSYEQYF.

CDR3 protein: CASSLGRDGYTF. The CDR3 DNA reads as TGTGCCAGCAGCTTGGGCAGGGATGGCTACACCTTC. The J gene is TRBJ1-2, the V gene TRBV5-6, with a weak D call TRBD1 (5 bases). The CDR3 runs 12 residues. In germline, CDR1 is SGHDT, CDR2 YYEEEE. Trimming stripped 0 bases from V and 6 bases from J, with 6 bases between.

The chain carries TRBV5-8 and TRBJ2-7; 7 nucleotides match TRBD2. Germline-derived CDR1 and CDR2 are SGHTS and YDEGEE. V gave up 6 bases and J gave up 5 bases; unmatched junction bases: 14. There are 15 residues in the CDR3. The CDR3 DNA sequence: TGTGCCAGCAACCCCCGGGGGAGGGTACCTCACGAGCAGTACTTC. Amino acid sequence: CASNPRGRVPHEQYF.

This chain links TRBV9 with TRBJ2-5; 7 positions match TRBD2. Trimming took 0 bases from V and 5 from J; bases not matched to a gene: 10. CDR1 and CDR2 from the germline V gene are SGDLS and YYNGEE. The CDR3 is made up of 16 amino acids. Here the CDR3 DNA reads TGTGCCAGCAGCGTAGGGGTGGGGAGGGTGGCGGAGACCCAGTACTTC. Protein product: CASSVGVGRVAETQYF.

V and J are TRBV19 and TRBJ2-1, with TRBD2 matching 7 bases. Germline assignment: CDR1 LNHDA and CDR2 SQIVND (reference sequence). The CDR3 totals 13 residues. With 7 bases clipped from V and 4 bases from J, the junction kept 4 bases outside the gene matches. CDR3 amino acids: CASTNGGYNEQFF. CDR3 in DNA: TGTGCCAGTACAAACGGGGGGTACAATGAGCAGTTCTTC.

The CDR3 region is CASSLAGEAFF. CDR3 DNA: TGTGCCAGCAGCTTGGCGGGAGAAGCTTTCTTT. The rearrangement links TRBV7-9 to TRBJ1-1; D call uncertain. CDR3 length: 11 residues. Germline V gives CDR1 SEHNR, CDR2 FQNEAQ (reference sequence). V gave up 3 bases and J gave up 8 bases, with 7 bases separating them.

This clone appeared once. The gene calls are TRBV6-6 and TRBJ1-5; TRBD1 matches at 7 bases. In germline, CDR1 is MNHNY, CDR2 SVGAGI (reference sequence). This CDR3 region has 12 residues. V was pared by 6 bases and J by 8 bases, with 4 bases of the junction left unmatched. The CDR3, as DNA: TGTGCCAGCAGGACAGGGCTGAAGCCCCAGCATTTT. Its translation: CASRTGLKPQHF.